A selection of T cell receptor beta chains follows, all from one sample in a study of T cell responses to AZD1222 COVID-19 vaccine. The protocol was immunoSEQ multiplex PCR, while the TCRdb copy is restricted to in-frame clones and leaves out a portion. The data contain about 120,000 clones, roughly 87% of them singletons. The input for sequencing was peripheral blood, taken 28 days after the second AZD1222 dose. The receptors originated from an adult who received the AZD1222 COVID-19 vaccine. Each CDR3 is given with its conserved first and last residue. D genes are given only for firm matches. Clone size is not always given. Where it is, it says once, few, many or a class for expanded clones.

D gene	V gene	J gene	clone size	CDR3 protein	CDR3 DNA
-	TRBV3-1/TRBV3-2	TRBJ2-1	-	CASSPNGNLPTNEQFF	TGTGCCAGCAGCCCCAACGGGAACCTCCCGACGAATGAGCAGTTCTTC
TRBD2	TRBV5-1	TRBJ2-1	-	CASSLAPGLAGTNEQFF	TGCGCCAGCAGCTTGGCCCCGGGACTAGCGGGAACAAATGAGCAGTTCTTC
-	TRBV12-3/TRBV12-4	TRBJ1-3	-	CAQGVPGNTIYF	TGTGCCCAAGGGGTCCCTGGAAACACCATATATTTT
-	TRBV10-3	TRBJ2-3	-	CAISESQADTQYF	TGTGCCATCAGTGAGTCCCAGGCAGATACGCAGTATTTT
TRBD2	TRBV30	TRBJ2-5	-	CASGLVTLAETQYF	TGCGCTTCGGGACTAGTCACCCTGGCGGAGACCCAGTACTTC
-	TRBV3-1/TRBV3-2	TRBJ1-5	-	CASSLEGQPQHF	TGTGCCAGCAGCCTTGAGGGTCAGCCCCAGCATTTT
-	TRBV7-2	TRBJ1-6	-	CASSSRTANNSPLHF	TGTGCCAGCAGCTCTAGGACAGCGAATAATTCACCCCTCCACTTT
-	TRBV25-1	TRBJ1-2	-	CASSEYGGGGYTF	TGTGCCAGCAGTGAATACGGGGGAGGTGGCTACACCTTC
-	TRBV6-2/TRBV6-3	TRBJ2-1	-	CASSQLNEQFF	TGTGCCAGCAGTCAGCTCAATGAGCAGTTCTTC
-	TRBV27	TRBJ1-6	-	CASSLLGSGSYNSPLHF	TGTGCCAGCAGTTTGCTGGGTTCAGGCTCCTATAATTCACCCCTCCACTTT
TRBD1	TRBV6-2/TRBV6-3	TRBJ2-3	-	CASSGGQGAPSDTQYF	TGTGCCAGCAGCGGCGGACAGGGGGCACCATCAGATACGCAGTATTTT
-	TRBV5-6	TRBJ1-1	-	CASSLNPGSGTEAFF	TGTGCCAGCAGCTTGAACCCAGGGAGTGGCACTGAAGCTTTCTTT
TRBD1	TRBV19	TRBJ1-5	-	CASSIGTGHQPQHF	TGTGCCAGTAGTATAGGGACAGGGCATCAGCCCCAGCATTTT
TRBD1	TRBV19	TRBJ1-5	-	CASSKVPGGLSNQPQHF	TGTGCCAGTAGTAAAGTCCCAGGGGGACTTAGCAATCAGCCCCAGCATTTT
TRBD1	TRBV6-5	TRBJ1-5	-	CASSSGQVSNQPQHF	TGTGCCAGCAGTTCGGGACAGGTCAGCAATCAGCCCCAGCATTTT
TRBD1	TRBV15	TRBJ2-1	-	CATSSFGTGANEQFF	TGTGCCACCAGCAGCTTCGGGACAGGGGCCAATGAGCAGTTCTTC
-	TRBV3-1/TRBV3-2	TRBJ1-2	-	CASSQRDYGYTF	TGTGCCAGCAGCCAAAGGGATTATGGCTACACCTTC
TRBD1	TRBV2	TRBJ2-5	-	CASSRQGGETQYF	TGTGCCAGCAGCCGACAGGGCGGAGAGACCCAGTACTTC
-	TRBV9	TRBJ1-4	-	CASSPGHFGALGEKLFF	TGTGCCAGCAGCCCCGGACATTTTGGGGCCCTTGGGGAAAAACTGTTTTTT
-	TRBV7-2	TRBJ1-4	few	CASSSRRGQTNEKLFF	TGTGCCAGCAGTTCTAGGAGGGGTCAGACTAATGAAAAACTGTTTTTT
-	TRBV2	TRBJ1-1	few	CASSPRMGDTEAFF	TGTGCCAGCAGCCCTCGGATGGGAGACACTGAAGCTTTCTTT
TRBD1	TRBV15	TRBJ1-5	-	CATSRGTGRWSNQPQHF	TGTGCCACCAGCAGAGGGACAGGGCGGTGGAGCAATCAGCCCCAGCATTTT
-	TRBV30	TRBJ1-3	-	CAWGGEVRTGNTIYF	TGTGCCTGGGGTGGGGAGGTCCGGACCGGAAACACCATATATTTT
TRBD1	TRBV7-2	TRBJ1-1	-	CASGGQGGTEAFF	TGTGCCAGCGGCGGACAGGGGGGCACTGAAGCTTTCTTT
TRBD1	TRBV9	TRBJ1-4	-	CASSGTGTGYEKLFF	TGTGCCAGCAGCGGCACCGGGACAGGGTATGAAAAACTGTTTTTT
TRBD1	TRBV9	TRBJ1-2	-	CASSFDRGSYGYTF	TGTGCCAGCAGCTTCGACAGGGGAAGTTATGGCTACACCTTC